This T cell receptor (beta chain) derives from a study of T cell repertoires in cytomegalovirus infection. Overall study context: Indicated by public TCR beta signatures were CMV infection and matching HLA type.

TCRdb called the reads again in MiXCR, with one record for every CDR3 protein. The sample lists some 900,000 distinct CDR3 sequences; less than 35% were seen once. Whole-study results and caveats: The study identified carriers of CMV plus the relevant HLA from cumulative public TCR beta family frequency. Dominant in the ex vivo response were TCR beta clonotypes restricted by HLA-C and specific for CMV.

The germline CDR1 and CDR2 sequences are LGHNA and YSLEER. The CDR3 totals 16 residues. For this clonotype: Its antigen is still unknown. At one end, the junction sequence differs from germline, possibly due to a read error.

This specimen was cultured CD8+ T cells from PBMCs, taken from culture after CMV antigen stimulation. The chain is built from TRBV4-3 and TRBJ1-5; no clear D. The origin of this receptor is a human donor in good health (CMV status not recorded). Some clones in this sample may be carry-over from other donors' samples. CDR3 region: CASSQELGGYNQPQHF. DNA for the CDR3: TGCGCCAGCAGTCAAGAATTAGGCGGCTACAATCAGCCCCAGCATTTT.